This paragraph reports one T cell receptor (beta chain). The antigen it binds to is not known. Qualities for individual bases were not recorded, and no much larger clone is one base off. Whole blood was collected in K2EDTA tubes by collaborating institutions according to the institutions' own protocols. For TCRbeta analysis, collaborators shipped samples as frozen whole blood, isolated PBMCs, or DNA extracted from either of those sample types. The entry originates in a study of blood T cell repertoires in COVID-19 (dated by TCRdb to 2019 to 2021). Turning to the overall study: The collaborator samples originated in the United States, Italy and Spain and spanned the acute and convalescent phases of COVID-19. The material from the prospective study consisted of cDNA or gDNA derived from T cells, B-cell-depleted T cells, or PBMCs. The samples were drawn from two sources: the first 160 participants of the ongoing ImmuneRACE study, and 950 to 1,500 subjects contributed by 6 global collaborators. Sample metadata almost always included a de-identified subject ID, COVID-19 status, age in years and sex. Subjects who had been exposed to COVID-19, were actively infected with it, or had recovered from it provided the deeply sampled blood TCRbeta repertoires that made up the dataset. Where available, HLA class I and class II types were taken from metadata supplied by the sample provider and were not determined by assay-based typing. The repertoires were released in a freely available public database intended as a resource for research on the immune response to SARS-CoV-2. Paper-wide results and their limitations: Clinical and demographic metadata were provided uncurated, with the amount varying by source and participant.

Germline trimming amounts to 4 bases on V and 4 bases on J, with 9 as the count of junction bases outside the gene matches. Inclusive of the bounding cysteine and phenylalanine, the CDR3 is 16 residues long. Of all the DNA, just the CDR3 is kept, 48 bases in frame from base 1. The germline V gene encodes CDR1 SQVTM and CDR2 ANQGSEA. TCRbeta CDR3 regions were amplified from genomic DNA using the immunoSEQ Assay, a bias-controlled multiplex PCR. The authors' analysis ran thus. The number of nucleated cells in each sample was estimated from the amplification of reference gene primers within the assay. To quantify the absolute abundance of each unique TCRbeta CDR3 rearrangement, sequence reads were collapsed and filtered. For each sample, productive Simpson clonality was calculated by taking the square root of Simpson's diversity index across productive rearrangements. TCRdb holds this immuneACCESS table with in-frame rearrangements only. Some clones are missing; in checked studies, unresolved V genes explain under half, and the rest has no known cause. From that table come the V and J calls and clone size; the DNA was used to work out D and trimming. The sample data list hundreds of thousands of clones, and around four fifths of these were observed just once. The top ten constitute 5.7% of the sample.

The TCR was taken from a man older than 75 with acute or convalescent COVID-19. The V gene is TRBV29-1 and the J gene is TRBJ2-5, and TRBD2 matches 13 of the central bases. The sequencing sample was made of peripheral blood. The CDR3 region: CSVATAGLAGAETQYF. The nucleotides are TGCAGCGTTGCTACCGCCGGACTAGCGGGAGCAGAGACCCAGTACTTC. With the rest looked up from the reference TRBV29-1 and TRBJ2-5 genes rather than sequenced, the full variable domain is SAVISQKPSRDICQRGTSLTIQCQVDSQVTMMFWYRQQPGQSLTLIATANQGSEATYESGFVIDKFPISRPNLTFSTLTVSNMSPEDSSIYLCSVATAGLAGAETQYFGPGTRLLVL.